This T cell receptor beta chain is drawn from a study of CD8 T cells in Susac syndrome. Sequencing of TCR beta was performed on blood CD8+ T cells and on blood CD4+ T cells. Patients with stable or active relapsing-remitting disease, all of them treatment-naive, made up the multiple sclerosis controls. RNA, at 0.5 to 1 ug, was reverse transcribed with random hexamers. TCRdb itself ran the immunoSEQ multiplex PCR reads through MiXCR, one entry per CDR3 protein. Of about 210,000 distinct CDR3 sequences listed, around 95% are singletons. Trimming took off 7 bases at V and 5 bases at J, with 11 bases between the two ends. CDR1 and CDR2 from the germline V gene are SQVTM and ANQGSEA. The CDR3 has 11 residues.

The sequence was collected from a human donor with multiple sclerosis. The sample was CD4+ T cells from PBMCs. V is TRBV29-1 and J is TRBJ2-5; D gene unclear. Here the CDR3 reads CSARRDETQYF. The CDR3 DNA sequence: TGCAGCGCCCGTAGGGATGAGACCCAGTACTTC.